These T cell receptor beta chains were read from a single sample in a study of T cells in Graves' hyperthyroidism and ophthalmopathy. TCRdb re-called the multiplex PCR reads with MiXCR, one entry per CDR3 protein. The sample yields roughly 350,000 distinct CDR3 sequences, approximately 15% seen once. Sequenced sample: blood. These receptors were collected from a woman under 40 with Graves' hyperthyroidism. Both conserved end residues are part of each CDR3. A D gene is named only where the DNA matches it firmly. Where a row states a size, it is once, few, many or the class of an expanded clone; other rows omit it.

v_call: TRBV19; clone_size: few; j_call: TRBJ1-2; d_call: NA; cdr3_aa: CASSIRVDGYGYTF; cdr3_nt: TGTGCCAGTAGTATCCGGGTTGATGGATATGGCTACACCTTC
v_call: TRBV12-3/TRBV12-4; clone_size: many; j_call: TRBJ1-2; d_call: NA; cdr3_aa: CASIKSGGGYGYTF; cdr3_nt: TGTGCCAGCATCAAATCCGGGGGCGGCTATGGCTACACCTTC
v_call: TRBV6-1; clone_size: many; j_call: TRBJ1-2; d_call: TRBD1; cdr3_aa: CASKGQGGNYGYTF; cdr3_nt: TGTGCCAGCAAGGGACAGGGTGGCAACTATGGCTACACCTTC
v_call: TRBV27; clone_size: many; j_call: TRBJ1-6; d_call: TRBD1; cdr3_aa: CASSPQGAHSPLHF; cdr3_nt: TGTGCCAGCAGTCCACAGGGGGCCCATTCACCCCTCCACTTT
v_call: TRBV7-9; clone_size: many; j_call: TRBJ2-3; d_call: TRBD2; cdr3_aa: CASSPLGSGTYTQYF; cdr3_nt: TGTGCCAGCAGCCCTCTGGGTAGCGGGACCTATACGCAGTATTTT
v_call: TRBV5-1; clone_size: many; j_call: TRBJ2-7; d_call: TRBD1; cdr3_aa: CASSLAAGQGYEQYF; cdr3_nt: TGCGCCAGCAGCTTGGCGGCGGGACAGGGCTACGAGCAGTACTTC
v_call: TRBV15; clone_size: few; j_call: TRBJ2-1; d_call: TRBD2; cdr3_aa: CATSRVGGRAYNEQFF; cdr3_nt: TGTGCCACCAGCAGAGTAGGCGGGAGGGCGTACAATGAGCAGTTCTTC
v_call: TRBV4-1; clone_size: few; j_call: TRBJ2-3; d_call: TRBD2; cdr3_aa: CASSPLAGTDTQYF; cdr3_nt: TGCGCCAGCAGCCCTCTAGCGGGCACAGATACGCAGTATTTT
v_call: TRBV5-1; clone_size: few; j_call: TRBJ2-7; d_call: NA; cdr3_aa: CASSRDRNYEQYF; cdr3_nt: TGCGCCAGCAGCAGGGACCGGAACTACGAGCAGTACTTC
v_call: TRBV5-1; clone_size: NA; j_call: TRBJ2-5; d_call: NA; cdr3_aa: CASSFGDGQETQYF; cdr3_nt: TGCGCCAGCAGCTTTGGGGACGGGCAAGAGACCCAGTACTTC
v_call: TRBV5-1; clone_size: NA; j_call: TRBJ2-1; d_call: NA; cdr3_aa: CASRQRGRSEQFF; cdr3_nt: TGCGCCAGCAGACAGAGGGGCCGGTCCGAGCAGTTCTTC
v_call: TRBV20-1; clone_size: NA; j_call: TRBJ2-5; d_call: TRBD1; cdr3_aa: CSARAGTGWETQYF; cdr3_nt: TGCAGTGCTAGAGCCGGGACAGGGTGGGAGACCCAGTACTTC
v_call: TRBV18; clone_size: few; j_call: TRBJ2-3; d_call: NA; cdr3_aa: CASSPKDRERRGDTQYF; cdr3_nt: TGTGCCAGCTCACCAAAGGATAGGGAGAGGAGAGGAGATACGCAGTATTTT
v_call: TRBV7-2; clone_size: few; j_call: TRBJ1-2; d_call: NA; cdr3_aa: CASSSDPYQGPYGYTF; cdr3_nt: TGTGCCAGCAGCTCCGACCCGTACCAGGGCCCCTATGGCTACACCTTC
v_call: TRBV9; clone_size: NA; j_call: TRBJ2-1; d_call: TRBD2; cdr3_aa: CASSVEAGGSYNEQFF; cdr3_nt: TGTGCCAGCAGCGTAGAAGCGGGAGGGTCCTACAATGAGCAGTTCTTC
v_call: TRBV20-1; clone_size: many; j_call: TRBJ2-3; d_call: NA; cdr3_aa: CSARSSGTSTDTQYF; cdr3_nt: TGCAGTGCTAGATCGAGCGGTACTAGCACAGATACGCAGTATTTT
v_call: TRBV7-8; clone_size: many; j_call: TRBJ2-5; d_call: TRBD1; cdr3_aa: CASSDGQGPPETQYF; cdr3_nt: TGTGCCAGCAGCGACGGACAGGGGCCACCGGAGACCCAGTACTTC
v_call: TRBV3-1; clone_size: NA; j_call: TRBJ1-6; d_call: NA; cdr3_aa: CASRLGANSPLHF; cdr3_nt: TGTGCCAGCAGACTAGGGGCAAATTCACCCCTCCACTTT
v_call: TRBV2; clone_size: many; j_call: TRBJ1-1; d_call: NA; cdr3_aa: CASSDQGTEAFF; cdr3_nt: TGTGCCAGCAGTGATCAGGGCACTGAAGCTTTCTTT
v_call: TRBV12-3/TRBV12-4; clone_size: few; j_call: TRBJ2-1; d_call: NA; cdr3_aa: CASRMTVSHEQFF; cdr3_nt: TGTGCCAGCAGGATGACAGTTTCACATGAGCAGTTCTTC
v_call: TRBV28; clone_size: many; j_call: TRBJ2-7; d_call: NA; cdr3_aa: CASSFLDTYYEQYF; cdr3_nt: TGTGCCAGCAGTTTTTTGGACACATACTACGAGCAGTACTTC
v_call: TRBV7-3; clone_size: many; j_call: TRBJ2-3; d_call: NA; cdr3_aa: CASSLIAGAPTDTQYF; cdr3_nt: TGTGCCAGCAGCTTAATTGCAGGTGCCCCCACAGATACGCAGTATTTT
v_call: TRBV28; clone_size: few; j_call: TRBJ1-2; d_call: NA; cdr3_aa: CALQGRPNYGYTF; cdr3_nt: TGTGCCCTCCAGGGGAGACCTAACTATGGCTACACCTTC
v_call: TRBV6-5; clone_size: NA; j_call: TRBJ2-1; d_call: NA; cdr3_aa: CASSYSGGSADEQFF; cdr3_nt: TGTGCCAGCAGTTACAGTGGGGGGAGTGCGGATGAGCAGTTCTTC
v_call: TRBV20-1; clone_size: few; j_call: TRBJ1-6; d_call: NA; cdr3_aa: CSAHPQGRSPLHF; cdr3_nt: TGCAGTGCTCACCCACAGGGTCGGTCACCCCTCCACTTT
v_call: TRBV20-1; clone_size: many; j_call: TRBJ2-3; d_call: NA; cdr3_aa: CSAARDTQYF; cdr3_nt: TGCAGTGCGGCGAGGGATACGCAGTATTTT
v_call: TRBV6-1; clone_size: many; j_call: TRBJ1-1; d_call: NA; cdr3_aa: CATGPKNTEAFF; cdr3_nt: TGTGCCACTGGACCGAAGAACACTGAAGCTTTCTTT
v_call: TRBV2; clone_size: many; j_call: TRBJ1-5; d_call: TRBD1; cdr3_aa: CASNRKGQAPPWPQHF; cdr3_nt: TGTGCCAGCAACCGCAAGGGACAGGCCCCACCATGGCCCCAGCATTTT
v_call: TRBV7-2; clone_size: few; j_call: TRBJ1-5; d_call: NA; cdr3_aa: CASSLEWRQPQHF; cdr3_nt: TGTGCCAGCAGCTTAGAATGGCGTCAGCCCCAGCATTTT
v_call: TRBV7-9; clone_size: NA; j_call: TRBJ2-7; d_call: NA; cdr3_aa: CASSLGQGGFEQYF; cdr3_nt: TGTGCCAGCAGCTTAGGGCAGGGTGGTTTCGAGCAGTACTTC
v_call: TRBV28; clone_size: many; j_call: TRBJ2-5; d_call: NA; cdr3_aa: CASSLYKGPGETQYF; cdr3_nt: TGTGCCAGCAGTTTGTATAAGGGACCGGGAGAGACCCAGTACTTC
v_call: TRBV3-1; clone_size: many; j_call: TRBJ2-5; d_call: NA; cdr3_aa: CASSQFPRTHQETQYF; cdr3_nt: TGTGCCAGCAGCCAGTTTCCCAGGACACACCAAGAGACCCAGTACTTC
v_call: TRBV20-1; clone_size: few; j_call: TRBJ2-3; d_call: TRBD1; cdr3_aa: CSALGTGGRTDTQYF; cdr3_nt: TGCAGTGCCCTCGGGACAGGGGGCAGGACAGATACGCAGTATTTT
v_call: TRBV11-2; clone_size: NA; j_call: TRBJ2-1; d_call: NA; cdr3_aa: CASSSWGTIAQTYNEQFF; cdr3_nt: TGTGCCAGCAGCTCCTGGGGAACTATAGCTCAGACCTACAATGAGCAGTTCTTC
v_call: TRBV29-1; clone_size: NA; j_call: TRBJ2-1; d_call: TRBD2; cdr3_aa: CSVGGLAGSYNEQFF; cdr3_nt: TGCAGCGTTGGGGGACTAGCGGGCTCCTACAATGAGCAGTTCTTC
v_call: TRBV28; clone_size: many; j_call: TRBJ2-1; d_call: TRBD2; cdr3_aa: CASSPQAGEHREQFF; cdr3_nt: TGTGCCAGCAGTCCCCAGGCGGGAGAGCATCGAGAGCAGTTCTTC
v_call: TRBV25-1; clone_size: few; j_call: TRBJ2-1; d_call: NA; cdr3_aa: CASALVVHEQFF; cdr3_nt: TGTGCCAGCGCCCTAGTGGTACATGAGCAGTTCTTC
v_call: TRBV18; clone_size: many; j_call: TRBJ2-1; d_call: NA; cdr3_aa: CASSPGSVNEQFF; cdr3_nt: TGTGCCAGCTCACCGGGGTCTGTCAATGAGCAGTTCTTC
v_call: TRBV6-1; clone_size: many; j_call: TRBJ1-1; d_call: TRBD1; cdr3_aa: CASSYLGPGGNTEAFF; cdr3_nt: TGTGCCAGCAGTTATTTGGGACCAGGGGGGAACACTGAAGCTTTCTTT
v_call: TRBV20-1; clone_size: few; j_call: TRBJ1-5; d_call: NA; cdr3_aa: CSAAGDNGNQPQHF; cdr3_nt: TGCAGTGCGGCAGGGGATAACGGCAATCAGCCCCAGCATTTT
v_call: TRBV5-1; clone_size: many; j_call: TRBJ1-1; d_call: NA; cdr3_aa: CASSLAQGNTEAFF; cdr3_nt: TGCGCCAGCAGCTTGGCACAGGGGAACACTGAAGCTTTCTTT
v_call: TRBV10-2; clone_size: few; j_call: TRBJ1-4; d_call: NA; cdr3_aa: CASSESLEKLFF; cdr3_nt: TGCGCCAGCAGTGAGTCGTTAGAAAAACTGTTTTTT
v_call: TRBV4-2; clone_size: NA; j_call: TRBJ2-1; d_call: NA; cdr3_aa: CASSQDGGVVPRYNEQFF; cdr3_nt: TGTGCCAGCAGCCAAGACGGGGGAGTGGTCCCCCGCTACAATGAGCAGTTCTTC
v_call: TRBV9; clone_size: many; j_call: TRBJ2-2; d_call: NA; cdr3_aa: CASSVEQINTGELFF; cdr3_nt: TGTGCCAGCAGCGTAGAACAGATCAACACCGGGGAGCTGTTTTTT
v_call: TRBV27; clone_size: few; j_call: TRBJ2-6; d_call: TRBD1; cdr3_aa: CASSLGQGVTGANVLTF; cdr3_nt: TGTGCCAGCAGTTTAGGACAGGGGGTAACTGGGGCCAACGTCCTGACTTTC
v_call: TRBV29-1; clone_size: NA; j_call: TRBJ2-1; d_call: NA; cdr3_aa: CSVGRTPEQFF; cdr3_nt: TGCAGCGTTGGGAGGACCCCTGAGCAGTTCTTC